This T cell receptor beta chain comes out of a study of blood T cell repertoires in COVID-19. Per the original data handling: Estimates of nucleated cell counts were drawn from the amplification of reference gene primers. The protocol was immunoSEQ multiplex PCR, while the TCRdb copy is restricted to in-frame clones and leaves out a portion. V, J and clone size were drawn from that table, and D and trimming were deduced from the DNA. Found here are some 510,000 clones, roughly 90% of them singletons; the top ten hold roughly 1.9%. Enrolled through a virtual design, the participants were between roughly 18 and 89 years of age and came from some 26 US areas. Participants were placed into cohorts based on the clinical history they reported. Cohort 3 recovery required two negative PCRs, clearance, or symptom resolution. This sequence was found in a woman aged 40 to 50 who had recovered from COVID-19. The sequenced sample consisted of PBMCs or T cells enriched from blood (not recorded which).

This chain's CDR3 is CASSPLRGATNYGYTF. The CDR3 DNA sequence: TGTGCCAGCAGCCCATTACGGGGGGCAACTAACTATGGCTACACCTTC. This chain connects TRBV5-4 to TRBJ1-2; perhaps TRBD1 as D (6 bases). Germline assignment: CDR1 SGHNT and CDR2 YYREEE (reference sequence). The V end was cut by 4 bases, the J end by 0 bases, with 16 bases between. The CDR3 covers 16 residues.